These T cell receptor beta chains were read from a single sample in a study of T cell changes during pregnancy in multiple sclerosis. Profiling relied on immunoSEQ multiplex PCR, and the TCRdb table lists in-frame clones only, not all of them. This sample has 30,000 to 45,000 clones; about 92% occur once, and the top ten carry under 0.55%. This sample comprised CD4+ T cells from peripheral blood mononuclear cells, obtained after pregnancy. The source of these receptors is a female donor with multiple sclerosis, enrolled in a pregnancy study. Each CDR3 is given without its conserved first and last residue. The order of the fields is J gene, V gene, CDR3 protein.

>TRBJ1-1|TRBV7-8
ASSTGGGRTNTEAF
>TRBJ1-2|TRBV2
ASRRGGLYGYT
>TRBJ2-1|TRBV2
ASRLASSYNEQF
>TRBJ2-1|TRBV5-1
ASSLTSGGANEQF
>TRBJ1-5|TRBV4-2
ASSQGGTRGQEAQH
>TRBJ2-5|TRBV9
ASSYSGGANQETQY
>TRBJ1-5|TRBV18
ASSAPTGERNQPQH
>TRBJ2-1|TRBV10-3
AISEIVSRDRAYNEQF
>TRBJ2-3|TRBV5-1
ASSLTAGVTDTQY
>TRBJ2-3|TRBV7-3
ASSLMASRSTDTQY
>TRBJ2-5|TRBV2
ASMLAYSQETQY
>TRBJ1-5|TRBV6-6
ASSYPGDQPQH
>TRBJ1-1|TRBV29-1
SGTGLSTEAF
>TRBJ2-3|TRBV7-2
ASSLVLRGATDTQY
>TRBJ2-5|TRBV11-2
ASSLVSQETQY
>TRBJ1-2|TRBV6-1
ASSELQINYGYT
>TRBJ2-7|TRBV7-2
ASSSLYEQY
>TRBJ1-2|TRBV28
ASSLLAGGGYT
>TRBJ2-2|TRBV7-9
ASESGLNTGELF
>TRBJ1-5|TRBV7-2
ASSQDGTRT
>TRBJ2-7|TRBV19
ASSMGGIGSYEQY
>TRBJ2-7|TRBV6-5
ASSYLPGTGDHEQY
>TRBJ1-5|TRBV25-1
ASSGTGSNQPQH
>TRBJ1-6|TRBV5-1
ASRGRGDNSPLH
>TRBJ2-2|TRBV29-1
SVDLNTGELF
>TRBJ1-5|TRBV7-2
ASSLGQGVAQPQH
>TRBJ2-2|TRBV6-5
ASSWTGIGGELF
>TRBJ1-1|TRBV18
ASSPNINTEAF
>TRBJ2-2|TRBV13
ASSPRTLAGAYTGELF
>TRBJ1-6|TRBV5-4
ASSLGGGGSDNSPLH
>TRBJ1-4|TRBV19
ASSMARGPTNEKLF
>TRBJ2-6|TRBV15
ATSRDRGRTGANVLT
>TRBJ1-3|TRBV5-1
ASSLAGRAGNTIY
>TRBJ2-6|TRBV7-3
ASSVLGGSGANVLT
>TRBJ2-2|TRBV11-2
ASSSRGTGELF
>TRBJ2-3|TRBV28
ASNIPSGGGADTQY
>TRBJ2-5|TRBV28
ASSFSRGRETQY
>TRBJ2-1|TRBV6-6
ASIYGTSGTNEQF
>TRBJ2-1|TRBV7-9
ASSLGTGWINEQF
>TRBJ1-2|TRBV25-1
ASTGGVQGPSKRYGYT
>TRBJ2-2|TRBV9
ASSVDPELGELF
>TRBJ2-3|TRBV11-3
ASKEGAGTDTQY